Reported below is one TCR beta chain. Primers: 60 Vbeta forward and 13 Jbeta reverse. Generated by immunoSEQ multiplex PCR, the TCRdb table keeps only in-frame clones and is missing some. The table shows approximately 150,000 clones, with approximately 80% occurring only once. This sample is drawn from a study of cytomegalovirus exposure and HLA in healthy donors. This sequence was found in a man aged 25-45 years in good health and CMV-seropositive. The sequenced material came from PBMCs.

CDR3 protein: CASSFHHSSYEQYF. The CDR3 region has the DNA TGTGCCAGCAGTTTTCACCACAGTTCCTACGAGCAGTACTTC. The V and J genes are TRBV28 and TRBJ2-7, with D unresolved. V gave up 3 bases and J gave up 1 base, with 10 bases separating them. Germline values: CDR1 MDHEN, CDR2 SYDVKM. This CDR3 has 14 residues.